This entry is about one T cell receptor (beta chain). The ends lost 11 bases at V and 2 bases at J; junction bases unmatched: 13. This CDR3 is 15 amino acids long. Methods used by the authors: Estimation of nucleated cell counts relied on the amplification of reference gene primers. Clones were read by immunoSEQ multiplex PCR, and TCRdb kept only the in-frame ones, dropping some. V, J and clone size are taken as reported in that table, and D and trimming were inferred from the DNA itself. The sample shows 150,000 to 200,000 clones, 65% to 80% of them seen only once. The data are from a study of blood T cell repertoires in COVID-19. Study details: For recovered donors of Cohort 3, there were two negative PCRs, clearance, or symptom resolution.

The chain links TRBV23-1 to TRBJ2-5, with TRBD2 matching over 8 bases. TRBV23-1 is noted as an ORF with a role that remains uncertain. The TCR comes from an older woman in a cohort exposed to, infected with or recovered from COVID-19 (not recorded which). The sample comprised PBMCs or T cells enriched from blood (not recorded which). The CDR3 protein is CAGPPRGGGQETQYF. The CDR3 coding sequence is TGCGCCGGGCCCCCACGGGGGGGAGGACAAGAGACCCAGTACTTC.